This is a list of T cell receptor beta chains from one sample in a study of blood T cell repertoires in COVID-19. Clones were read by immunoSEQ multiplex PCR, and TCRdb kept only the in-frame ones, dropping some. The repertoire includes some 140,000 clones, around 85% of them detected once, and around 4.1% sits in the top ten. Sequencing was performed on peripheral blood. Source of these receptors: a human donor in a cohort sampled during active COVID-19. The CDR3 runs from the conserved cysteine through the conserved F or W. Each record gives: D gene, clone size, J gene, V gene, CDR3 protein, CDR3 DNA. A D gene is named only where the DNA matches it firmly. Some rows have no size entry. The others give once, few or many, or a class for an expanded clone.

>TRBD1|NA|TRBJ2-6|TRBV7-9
CASSLQGALGANVLTF
TGTGCCAGCAGCTTACAGGGGGCGCTTGGGGCCAACGTCCTGACTTTC
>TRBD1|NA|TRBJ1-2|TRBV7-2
CASSLAKGAHGYTF
TGTGCCAGCAGCTTAGCGAAGGGGGCGCATGGCTACACCTTC
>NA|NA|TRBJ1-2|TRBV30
CAWNTATAVRGYTF
TGTGCCTGGAATACGGCAACAGCCGTCCGAGGCTACACCTTC
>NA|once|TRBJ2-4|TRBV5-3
CARSFLRKDIFGDKLLWIQYF
TGTGCCAGAAGCTTTCTCCGAAAAGACATATTCGGGGACAAGCTCTTGTGGATTCAGTACTTC
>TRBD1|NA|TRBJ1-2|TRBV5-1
CASSLGQGIAYGYTF
TGCGCCAGCAGCTTGGGACAGGGTATCGCCTATGGCTACACCTTC
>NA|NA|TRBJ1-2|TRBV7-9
CASSPVMTVLYGYTF
TGTGCCAGCAGCCCGGTGATGACAGTGCTTTATGGCTACACCTTC
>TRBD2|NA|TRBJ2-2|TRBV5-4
CASSPSGGGVNTGELFF
TGTGCCAGCAGCCCCAGCGGGGGCGGGGTAAACACCGGGGAGCTGTTTTTT
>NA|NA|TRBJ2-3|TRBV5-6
CASSRSGAGAVRQYF
TGTGCCAGCAGCCGTTCCGGGGCGGGGGCCGTTCGGCAGTATTTT
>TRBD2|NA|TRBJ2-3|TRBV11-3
CASSLEIAGGRDTQYF
TGTGCCAGCAGCTTAGAGATAGCGGGAGGGAGAGATACGCAGTATTTT
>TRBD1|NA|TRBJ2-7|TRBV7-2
CASSPRRQGDYEQYF
TGTGCCAGCAGCCCCCGCCGACAGGGTGACTACGAGCAGTACTTC
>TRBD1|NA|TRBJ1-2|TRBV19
CASSPSLGTGTYGYTF
TGTGCCAGTAGTCCAAGTCTCGGGACAGGAACCTATGGCTACACCTTC
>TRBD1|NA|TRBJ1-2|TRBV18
CASSQGTGVPYGYTF
TGTGCCAGCTCTCAAGGGACAGGGGTTCCTTATGGCTACACCTTC
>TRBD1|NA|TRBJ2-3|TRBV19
CASSTTGSADTQYF
TGTGCCAGTAGTACGACAGGGAGCGCAGATACGCAGTATTTT
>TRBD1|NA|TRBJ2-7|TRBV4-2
CASSQDPTGGLYEQYF
TGTGCCAGCAGCCAAGATCCCACAGGGGGCTTGTACGAGCAGTACTTC
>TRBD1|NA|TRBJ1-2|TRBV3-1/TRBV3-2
CASSPQLGQTDYGYTF
TGTGCCAGCAGCCCCCAACTGGGACAGACCGACTATGGCTACACCTTC
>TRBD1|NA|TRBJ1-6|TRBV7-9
CASSGSRGDRGNSPLHF
TGTGCCAGCAGCGGAAGTCGGGGGGACAGGGGTAATTCACCCCTCCACTTT
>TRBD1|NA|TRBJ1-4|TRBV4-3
CASSLSGTAATNEKLFF
TGCGCCAGCAGCCTATCAGGGACAGCAGCAACTAATGAAAAACTGTTTTTT
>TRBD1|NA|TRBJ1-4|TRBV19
CASSTPLDRENEKLFF
TGTGCCAGTAGTACCCCTTTGGACAGGGAAAATGAAAAACTGTTTTTT
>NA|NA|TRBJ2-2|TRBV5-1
CASSPTGQDTGELFF
TGCGCCAGCAGCCCCACAGGACAAGACACCGGGGAGCTGTTTTTT
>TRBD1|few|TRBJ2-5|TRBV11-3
CASSSYRQGEETQYF
TGTGCCAGCAGCTCCTATCGACAGGGGGAAGAGACCCAGTACTTC
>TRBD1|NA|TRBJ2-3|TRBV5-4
CASSSGQATDTQYF
TGTGCCAGCAGCTCCGGACAGGCCACAGATACGCAGTATTTT
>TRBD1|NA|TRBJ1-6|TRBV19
CASSYRGQINSPLHF
TGTGCCAGTAGTTACAGGGGGCAAATTAATTCACCCCTCCACTTT
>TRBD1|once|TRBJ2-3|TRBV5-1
CASSPTDHRDRVADTQYF
TGCGCCAGCAGCCCGACGGACCACAGGGACAGGGTGGCAGATACGCAGTATTTT
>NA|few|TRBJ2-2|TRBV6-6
CASIRGRQTNTGELFF
TGTGCCAGCATACGGGGGAGACAGACGAACACCGGGGAGCTGTTTTTT
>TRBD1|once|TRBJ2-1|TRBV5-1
CASSPGGGQGYNEQFF
TGCGCCAGCAGCCCCGGTGGGGGACAGGGATACAATGAGCAGTTCTTC
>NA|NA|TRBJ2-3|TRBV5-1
CASSRTGSLSTDTQYF
TGCGCCAGCAGCCGAACCGGGTCCCTTAGCACAGATACGCAGTATTTT
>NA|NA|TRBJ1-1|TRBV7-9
CASSRNLEAEAFF
TGTGCCAGCAGCCGGAACTTGGAGGCGGAAGCTTTCTTT
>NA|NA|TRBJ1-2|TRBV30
CAWSPGSISPVGYTF
TGTGCCTGGTCTCCCGGTAGCATCTCGCCAGTAGGCTACACCTTC
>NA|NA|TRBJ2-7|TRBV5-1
CASSRGLRGAIEQYF
TGCGCCAGCAGCCGGGGACTCCGGGGAGCAATCGAGCAGTACTTC
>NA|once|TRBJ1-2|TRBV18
CASSPQGGYGYTF
TGTGCCAGCTCACCGCAGGGTGGGTATGGCTACACCTTC
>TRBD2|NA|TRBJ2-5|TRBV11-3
CASSLGASGDQETQYF
TGTGCCAGCAGCTTAGGGGCTAGCGGGGACCAAGAGACCCAGTACTTC
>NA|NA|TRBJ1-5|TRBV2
CASHTADRYNQPQHF
TGTGCCAGCCACACCGCCGACAGATACAATCAGCCCCAGCATTTT
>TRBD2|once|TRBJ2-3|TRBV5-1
CASSAGLAADTQYF
TGCGCCAGCAGCGCCGGACTAGCGGCAGATACGCAGTATTTT
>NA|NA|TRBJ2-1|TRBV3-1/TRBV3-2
CASSQRDLGAGARPEQFF
TGTGCCAGCAGCCAAAGAGATCTGGGGGCCGGAGCCAGACCTGAGCAGTTCTTC
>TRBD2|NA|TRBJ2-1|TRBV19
CASRKSGAQQFF
TGTGCCAGTAGAAAAAGCGGGGCGCAGCAGTTCTTC
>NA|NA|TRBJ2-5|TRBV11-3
CASTFGRRGPQETQYF
TGTGCCAGCACTTTCGGTAGGAGGGGGCCACAAGAGACCCAGTACTTC
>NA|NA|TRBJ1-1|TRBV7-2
CASSLGANTEAFF
TGTGCCAGCAGCTTAGGGGCGAACACTGAAGCTTTCTTT
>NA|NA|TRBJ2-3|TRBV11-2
CASSLIGGTTDTQYF
TGTGCCAGCAGCTTGATCGGCGGAACCACAGATACGCAGTATTTT
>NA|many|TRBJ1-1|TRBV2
CASSEVWTSAEQGAFF
TGTGCCAGCAGTGAAGTGTGGACATCTGCCGAACAAGGAGCTTTCTTT
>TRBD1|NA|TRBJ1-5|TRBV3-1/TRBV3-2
CASSPSDRVNQPQHF
TGTGCCAGCAGCCCATCCGACAGGGTTAATCAGCCCCAGCATTTT
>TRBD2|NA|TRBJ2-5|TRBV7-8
CASSLGGSEETQYF
TGTGCCAGCAGCTTGGGGGGGTCCGAAGAGACCCAGTACTTC
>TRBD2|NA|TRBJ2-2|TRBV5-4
CASSRTSGNTGELFF
TGTGCCAGCAGTCGGACTAGCGGGAACACCGGGGAGCTGTTTTTT
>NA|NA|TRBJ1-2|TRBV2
CASTPGLPAYGYTF
TGTGCCAGCACCCCCGGACTGCCCGCCTATGGCTACACCTTC
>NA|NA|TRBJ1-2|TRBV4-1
CASSQEEGTRNYGYTF
TGCGCCAGCAGCCAAGAGGAGGGGACCCGAAACTATGGCTACACCTTC
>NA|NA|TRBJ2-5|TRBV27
CASSLTGTVETQYF
TGTGCCAGCAGTTTAACGGGGACTGTGGAGACCCAGTACTTC
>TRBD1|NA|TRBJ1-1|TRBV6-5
CASRTDRVAEAFF
TGTGCCAGCAGGACAGACAGGGTGGCTGAAGCTTTCTTT
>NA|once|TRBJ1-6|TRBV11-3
CASSLQTKSPLHF
TGTGCCAGCAGCTTACAGACAAAGTCACCCCTCCACTTT
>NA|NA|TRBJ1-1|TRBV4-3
CASSQVFRGVNTEAFF
TGCGCCAGCAGCCAAGTCTTCCGGGGGGTGAACACTGAAGCTTTCTTT
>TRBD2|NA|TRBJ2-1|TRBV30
CAWSPGLAGNEQFF
TGTGCCTGGAGTCCGGGACTAGCAGGCAATGAGCAGTTCTTC
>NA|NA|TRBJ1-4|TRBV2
CASKIQATNEKLFF
TGTGCCAGCAAAATCCAGGCAACTAATGAAAAACTGTTTTTT
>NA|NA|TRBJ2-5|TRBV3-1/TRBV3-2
CASSQDQGETQYF
TGTGCCAGCAGCCAAGATCAGGGAGAGACCCAGTACTTC
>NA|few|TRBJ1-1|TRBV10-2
CASSESDRAFPFF
TGCGCCAGCAGTGAGTCGGACAGAGCCTTCCCTTTCTTT
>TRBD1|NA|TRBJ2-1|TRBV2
CASTLGLGQGADNEQFF
TGTGCCAGCACTCTAGGCCTGGGACAGGGTGCGGACAATGAGCAGTTCTTC
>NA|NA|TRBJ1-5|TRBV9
CASSVESGSQPQHF
TGTGCCAGCAGCGTAGAGAGCGGGAGTCAGCCCCAGCATTTT
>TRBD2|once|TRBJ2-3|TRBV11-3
CASSRGSGGRARAQYF
TGTGCCAGCAGCCGTGGGAGCGGCGGGAGGGCCCGGGCGCAGTATTTT
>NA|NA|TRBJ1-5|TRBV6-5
CASSYSAPRGQPQHF
TGTGCCAGCAGTTACTCCGCGCCGCGCGGTCAGCCCCAGCATTTT
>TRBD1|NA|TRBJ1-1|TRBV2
CASSEAFRDSRFEAFF
TGTGCCAGCAGTGAAGCTTTCCGGGACAGCAGGTTTGAAGCTTTCTTT